The sequence of this T cell receptor (beta chain) was determined in a study of T cell changes during pregnancy in multiple sclerosis. Germline V gives CDR1 SNHLY, CDR2 FYNNEI. CDR3 length equals 15 residues. The V segment lost 6 bases and the J segment 2 bases; nucleotides outside the gene matches: 7. The data were produced by immunoSEQ multiplex PCR, yet TCRdb's version contains in-frame clones alone and is incomplete. The table includes over 35,000 clones, roughly 93% detected once. Material: CD4+ T cells from peripheral blood mononuclear cells, obtained in the second trimester of pregnancy. The TCR originated in a female donor with multiple sclerosis, enrolled in a pregnancy study. V and J are TRBV2 and TRBJ2-3; 8 bases are shared with TRBD1. The CDR3, as DNA: TGTGCCAGCAGCGCAGACAGGGGCATCACAGATACGCAGTATTTT. This encodes CASSADRGITDTQYF.